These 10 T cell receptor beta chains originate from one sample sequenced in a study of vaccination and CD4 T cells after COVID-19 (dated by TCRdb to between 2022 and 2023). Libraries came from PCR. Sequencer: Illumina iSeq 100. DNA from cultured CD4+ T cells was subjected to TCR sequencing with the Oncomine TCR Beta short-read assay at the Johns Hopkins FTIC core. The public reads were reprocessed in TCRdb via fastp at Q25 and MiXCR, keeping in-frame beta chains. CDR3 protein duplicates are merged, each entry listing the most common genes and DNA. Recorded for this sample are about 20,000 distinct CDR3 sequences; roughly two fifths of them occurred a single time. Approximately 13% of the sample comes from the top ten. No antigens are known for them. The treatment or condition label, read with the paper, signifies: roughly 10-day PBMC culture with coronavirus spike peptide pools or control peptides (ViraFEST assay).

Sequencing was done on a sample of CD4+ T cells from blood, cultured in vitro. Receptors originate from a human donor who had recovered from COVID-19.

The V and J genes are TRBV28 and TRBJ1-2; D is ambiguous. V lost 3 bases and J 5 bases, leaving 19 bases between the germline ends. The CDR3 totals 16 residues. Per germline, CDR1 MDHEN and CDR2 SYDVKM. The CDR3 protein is CASSLRAPTPTYGYTF. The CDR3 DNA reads TGTGCCAGCAGTTTGAGGGCACCCACTCCGACATATGGCTACACCTTC.

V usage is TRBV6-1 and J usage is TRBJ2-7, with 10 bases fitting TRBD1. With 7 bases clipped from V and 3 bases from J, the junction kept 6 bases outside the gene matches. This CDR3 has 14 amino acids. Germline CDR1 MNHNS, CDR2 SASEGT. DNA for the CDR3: TGTGCCAGCACCCGGGGACAGGGGAACTACGAGCAGTACTTC. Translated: CASTRGQGNYEQYF.

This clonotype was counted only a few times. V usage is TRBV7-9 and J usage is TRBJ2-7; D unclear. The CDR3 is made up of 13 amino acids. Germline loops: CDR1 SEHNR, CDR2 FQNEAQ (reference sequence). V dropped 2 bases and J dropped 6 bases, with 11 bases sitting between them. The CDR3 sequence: CASSLSEMGEQYF. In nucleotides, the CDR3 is TGTGCCAGCAGCTTATCGGAGATGGGCGAGCAGTACTTC.

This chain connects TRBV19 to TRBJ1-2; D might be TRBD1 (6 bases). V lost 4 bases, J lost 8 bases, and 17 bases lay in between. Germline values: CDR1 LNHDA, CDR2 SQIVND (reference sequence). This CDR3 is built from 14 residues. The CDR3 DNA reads TGTGCCAGTAGTAGACGCCGACAGGACTGGGGCTACACCTTC. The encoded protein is CASSRRRQDWGYTF.

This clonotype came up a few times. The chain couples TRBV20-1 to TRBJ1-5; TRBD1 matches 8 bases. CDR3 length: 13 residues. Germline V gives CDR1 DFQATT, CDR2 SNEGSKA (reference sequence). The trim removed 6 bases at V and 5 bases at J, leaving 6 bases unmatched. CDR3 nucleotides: TGCAGTGCCGATGGACAGGGAGATCAGCCCCAGCATTTT. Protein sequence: CSADGQGDQPQHF.

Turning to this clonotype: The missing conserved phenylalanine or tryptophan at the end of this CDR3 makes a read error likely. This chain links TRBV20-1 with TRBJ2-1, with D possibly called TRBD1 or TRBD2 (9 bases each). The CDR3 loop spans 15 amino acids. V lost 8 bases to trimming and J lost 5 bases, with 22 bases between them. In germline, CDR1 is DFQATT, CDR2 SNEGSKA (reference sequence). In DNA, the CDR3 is TGCAGTACCCCGCGGGGGGGACAGGGCAACAATGAGCAGTTCTCC. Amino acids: CSTPRGGQGNNEQFS.

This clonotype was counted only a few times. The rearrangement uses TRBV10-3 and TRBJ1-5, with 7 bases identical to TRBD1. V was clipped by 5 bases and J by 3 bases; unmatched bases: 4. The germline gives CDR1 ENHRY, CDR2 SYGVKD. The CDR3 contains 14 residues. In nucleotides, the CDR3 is TGTGCCATCAGTCTCGACAGGGCCAATCAGCCCCAGCATTTT. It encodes CAISLDRANQPQHF.

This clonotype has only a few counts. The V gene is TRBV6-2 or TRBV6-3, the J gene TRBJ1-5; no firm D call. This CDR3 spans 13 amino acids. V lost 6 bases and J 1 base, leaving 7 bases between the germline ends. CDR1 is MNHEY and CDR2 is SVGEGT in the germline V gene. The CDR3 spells CASRGGSNQPQHF. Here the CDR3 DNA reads TGTGCCAGCAGGGGTGGGAGCAATCAGCCCCAGCATTTT.

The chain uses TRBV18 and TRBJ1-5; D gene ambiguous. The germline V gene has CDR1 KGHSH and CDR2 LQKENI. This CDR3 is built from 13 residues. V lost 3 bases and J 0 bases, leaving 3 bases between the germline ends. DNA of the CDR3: TGTGCCAGCTCACCCAATAGCAATCAGCCCCAGCATTTT. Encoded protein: CASSPNSNQPQHF.

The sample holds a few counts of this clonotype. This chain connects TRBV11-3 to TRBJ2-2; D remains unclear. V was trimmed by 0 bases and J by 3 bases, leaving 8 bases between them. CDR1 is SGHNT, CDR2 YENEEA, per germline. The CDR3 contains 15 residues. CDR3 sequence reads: CASSLDRADTGELFF. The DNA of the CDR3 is TGTGCCAGCAGCTTAGATCGGGCGGACACCGGGGAGCTGTTTTTT.